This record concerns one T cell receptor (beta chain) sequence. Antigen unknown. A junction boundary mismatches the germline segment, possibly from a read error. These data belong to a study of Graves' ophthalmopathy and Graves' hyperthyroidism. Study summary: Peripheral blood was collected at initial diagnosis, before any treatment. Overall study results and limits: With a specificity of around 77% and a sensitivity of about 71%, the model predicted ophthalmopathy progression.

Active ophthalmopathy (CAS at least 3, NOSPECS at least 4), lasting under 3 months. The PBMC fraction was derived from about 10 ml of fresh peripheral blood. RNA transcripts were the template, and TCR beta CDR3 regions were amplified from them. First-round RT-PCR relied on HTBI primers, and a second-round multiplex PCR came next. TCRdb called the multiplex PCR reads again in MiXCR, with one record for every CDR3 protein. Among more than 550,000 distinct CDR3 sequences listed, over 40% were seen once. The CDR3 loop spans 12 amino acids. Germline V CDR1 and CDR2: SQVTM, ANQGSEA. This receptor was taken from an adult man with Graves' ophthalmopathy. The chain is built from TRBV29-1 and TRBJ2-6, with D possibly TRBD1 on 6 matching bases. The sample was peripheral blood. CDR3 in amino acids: CSSERGMGTEAF. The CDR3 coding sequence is TGCAGCTCTGAAAGGGGGATGGGCACTGAAGCTTTC. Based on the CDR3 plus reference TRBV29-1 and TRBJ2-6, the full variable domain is SAVISQKPSRDICQRGTSLTIQCQVDSQVTMMFWYRQQPGQSLTLIATANQGSEATYESGFVIDKFPISRPNLTFSTLTVSNMSPEDSSIYLCSSERGMGTEAFGAGSRLTVL.